These 32 T cell receptor beta chains were sequenced from one sample in a study of neurological immune-mediated disorders. TCRdb passed the 5' RACE reads through MiXCR, listing each CDR3 protein once. The data contain about 71,000 distinct CDR3 sequences, roughly a tenth of them singletons. Time point noted: longitudinal time-point 1 (baseline). The sequenced material came from PBMCs. The receptors here all came from a man aged 25 to 45 in good health.

The rearrangement joins TRBV6-5 to TRBJ2-3; 8 bases fit TRBD2. In germline, CDR1 is MNHEY, CDR2 SVGAGI. This CDR3 comprises 14 residues. V shed 4 bases, J shed 3 bases, and the junction held 3 bases outside the gene matches. The CDR3 here is CASSLSGRTDTQYF. CDR3 sequence (DNA): TGTGCCAGCAGTTTGAGCGGGAGAACAGATACGCAGTATTTT.

This clonotype occurred many times. V and J are TRBV14 and TRBJ2-7; 13 positions agree with TRBD2. J lost 2 bases, V lost 4 bases, and 14 bases had no gene match. The CDR3 sequence is 19 residues long. CDR1 and CDR2 (germline): SGHDN, FVKESK. The CDR3 reads CASSLRAGGLAGIAYEQYF. In DNA form, the CDR3 reads TGTGCCAGCAGCCTTCGGGCAGGGGGACTAGCGGGGATCGCCTACGAGCAGTACTTC.

The sample holds a few counts of this clonotype. V gene TRBV19 combines with J gene TRBJ1-5; weak D call: TRBD1 (6 bases). Germline CDR1 LNHDA, CDR2 SQIVND (reference sequence). The V end lost 6 bases, the J end lost 2 bases, and 17 bases lay between the germline ends. The CDR3 contains 16 residues. This chain's CDR3 is CASRLGGELGNQPQHF. The CDR3 DNA reads as TGTGCCAGTAGGTTAGGGGGTGAATTGGGCAATCAGCCCCAGCATTTT.

This clonotype was seen many times. This rearrangement joins TRBV28 to TRBJ2-7; possible D gene TRBD2, 7 bases. The CDR3 has 13 residues. V lost 6 bases to trimming and J lost 5 bases, with 14 bases between them. In germline, CDR1 is MDHEN, CDR2 SYDVKM. The CDR3 region is CASSSGGRNEQYF. Here the CDR3 DNA reads TGTGCCAGCAGCTCCGGGGGGCGGAACGAGCAGTACTTC.

The chain is built from TRBV14 and TRBJ1-3; D is uncertain. Between the trimmed V and J ends, which lost 1 base and 4 bases, there was a span of 2 bases. This CDR3 region has 12 residues. CDR1 is SGHDN, CDR2 FVKESK, per germline. DNA of the CDR3: TGTGCCAGCAGCCAAGCCGGAAACACCATATATTTT. Encoded protein: CASSQAGNTIYF. The whole variable domain, remainder taken from reference TRBV14 and TRBJ1-3, is EAGVTQFPSHSVIEKGQTVTLRCDPISGHDNLYWYRRVMGKEIKFLLHFVKESKQDESGMPNNRFLAERTGGTYSTLKVQPAELEDSGVYFCASSQAGNTIYFGEGSWLTVV.

This clonotype was seen at least ten times. V usage is TRBV24-1 and J usage is TRBJ2-1; TRBD2 aligns across 12 bases. The CDR3 runs to 19 residues. Germline values: CDR1 KGHDR, CDR2 SFDVKD. With V trimmed by 0 bases and J by 8 bases, 13 bases remained unmatched. The CDR3 here is CATSDLSPASGREYDEQFF. The CDR3 DNA follows: TGTGCCACCAGTGATTTGTCCCCGGCTAGCGGGAGGGAGTACGATGAGCAGTTCTTC.

This clonotype was seen many times. This chain links TRBV15 with TRBJ1-2, with D hard to call. The ends were cut back, 0 bases at V and 8 bases at J, with 16 bases in the middle. From germline, CDR1 is LNHNV and CDR2 YYDKDF (reference sequence). This CDR3 comprises 15 residues. The CDR3 loop reads CATSRDLSKAQGYTF. The CDR3 DNA follows: TGTGCCACCAGCAGAGATCTCTCCAAGGCCCAGGGCTACACCTTC. The variable domain in full, completed from reference TRBV15 and TRBJ1-2, reads DAMVIQNPRYQVTQFGKPVTLSCSQTLNHNVMYWYQQKSSQAPKLLFHYYDKDFNNEADTPDNFQSRRPNTSFCFLDIRSPGLGDTAMYLCATSRDLSKAQGYTFGSGTRLTVV.

There are many counts of this clonotype. The J gene is TRBJ1-1, the V gene TRBV29-1; tentative D call: TRBD1 (6 bases). CDR3 size: 13 residues. V was clipped by 6 bases and J by 0 bases, with 11 bases between them. The germline V gene encodes CDR1 SQVTM and CDR2 ANQGSEA. The CDR3 sequence is CSVAQGMNTEAFF. CDR3 coding DNA: TGCAGCGTCGCCCAGGGGATGAACACTGAAGCTTTCTTT.

This clonotype has a count of ten or more. V gene TRBV5-1 combines with J gene TRBJ2-1; no clear D. Per the germline V gene, CDR1 is SGHRS and CDR2 is YFSETQ. The CDR3 covers 11 residues. V was cut by 4 bases and J by 5 bases, with 4 bases left in between. The CDR3 loop is CASSHNNEQFF. The CDR3 DNA is TGCGCCAGCAGCCATAACAATGAGCAGTTCTTC.

The table lists this clonotype with many counts. The chain uses TRBV20-1 and TRBJ1-6; TRBD1 aligns across 8 bases. J lost 8 bases, V lost 6 bases, and 9 bases had no gene match. The germline CDR1 and CDR2 sequences are DFQATT and SNEGSKA (reference sequence). The CDR3 runs 14 residues. The CDR3 nucleotides are TGCAGTGCCCCGACAGGGGAGGGATATTCACCCCTCCACTTT. It encodes CSAPTGEGYSPLHF.

This clonotype appeared many times. The V and J genes are TRBV12-3 or TRBV12-4 and TRBJ1-6; D may be TRBD1 (5 bases). There are 16 residues in the CDR3. V lost 3 bases to trimming and J lost 3 bases, with 12 bases between them. CDR3 in amino acids: CASSLGGGGYNSPLHF. In DNA, the CDR3 is TGTGCCAGCAGTTTGGGTGGGGGGGGCTATAATTCACCCCTCCACTTT.

The table lists this clonotype with many counts. J is TRBJ2-1 and V is TRBV29-1, with unresolved D. The CDR3 contains 11 residues. Germline-derived CDR1 and CDR2 are SQVTM and ANQGSEA. Trimming took off 3 bases at V and 3 bases at J, with 3 bases between the two ends. CDR3 residues: CSVDRYNEQFF. The CDR3 region has the DNA TGCAGCGTTGACCGCTACAATGAGCAGTTCTTC.

This clonotype is large in the sample. This chain's CDR3 is CASRSEDRWTNEQFF. Written as DNA, the CDR3 is TGTGCCAGCAGATCCGAGGACAGATGGACCAATGAGCAGTTCTTC. The rearrangement joins TRBV28 to TRBJ2-1, with D maybe TRBD1 (6 bases). The CDR3 covers 15 residues. Trimming stripped 6 bases from V and 6 bases from J, with 18 bases between. Germline CDR1 and CDR2: MDHEN and SYDVKM.

This clonotype was recorded many times. This chain links TRBV28 with TRBJ1-5; no firm D call. CDR1 MDHEN and CDR2 SYDVKM come from the germline V gene. This CDR3 contains 15 residues. V lost 3 bases and J 2 bases, leaving 11 bases between the germline ends. CDR3 DNA: TGTGCCAGCAGTTTTCTCGGCCTTGGCAATCAGCCCCAGCATTTT. Protein product: CASSFLGLGNQPQHF.

This clonotype was detected ten times or more. This chain's CDR3 is CASTAGSGANVLTF. The CDR3 coding sequence is TGTGCCAGCACCGCGGGATCTGGGGCCAACGTCCTGACTTTC. The V call is TRBV6-2 or TRBV6-3, the J call TRBJ2-6, with TRBD2 as a possible D gene (6 bases). The germline V gene encodes CDR1 MNHEY and CDR2 SVGEGT. Trimming shortened V by 7 bases and J by 1 base, and 8 bases separated the two germline ends. There are 14 residues in the CDR3.

This clonotype has ten or more counts. This chain links TRBV7-2 with TRBJ2-5; D is unclear. The CDR3 sequence is 12 residues long. Germline CDR1 and CDR2: SGHTA and FQGNSA. The V and J ends lost 1 base and 4 bases respectively, with 4 bases between them. CDR3 sequence: CASSLDLETQYF. CDR3 in DNA: TGTGCCAGCAGCTTAGACCTAGAGACCCAGTACTTC.

This clonotype was detected many times. The V and J genes are TRBV20-1 and TRBJ2-3, with 9 bases matching TRBD2. V was pared by 5 bases and J by 5 bases, with 11 bases of the junction left unmatched. Germline CDR1 is DFQATT and CDR2 is SNEGSKA (reference sequence). The CDR3 loop spans 15 amino acids. The CDR3 coding sequence is TGCAGTGCTGCCAATAGCGGGAGTGTGGGAGATACGCAGTATTTT. Protein product: CSAANSGSVGDTQYF.

This clonotype was seen many times. This chain connects TRBV20-1 to TRBJ2-3; tentative D call: TRBD1 (6 bases). Germline V CDR1 and CDR2: DFQATT, SNEGSKA (reference sequence). CDR3 size: 14 residues. V was clipped by 3 bases and J by 6 bases, with 16 bases between them. The CDR3 bases are TGCAGTGCTAGGGACCCCGGGACAAAGGATACGCAGTATTTT. It encodes CSARDPGTKDTQYF.

J is TRBJ1-5 and V is TRBV30; no definite D call. The germline V gene encodes CDR1 GTSNPN and CDR2 SVGIG (reference sequence). The CDR3 length is 12 residues. V lost 2 bases, J lost 3 bases, and 5 bases lay in between. The CDR3 reads CAWSTPNQPQHF. The CDR3 DNA follows: TGTGCCTGGAGTACCCCCAATCAGCCCCAGCATTTT.

This clonotype has ten or more counts. The genes are TRBV6-4 and TRBJ2-2; TRBD2 matches at 11 bases. V dropped 5 bases and J dropped 2; count of bases not matched to a gene: 10. This CDR3 comprises 18 residues. The germline CDR1 and CDR2 sequences are MRHNA and SNTAGT. CDR3 region: CASSSSPGLAVNTGELFF. CDR3 DNA: TGTGCCAGCAGTTCCTCTCCGGGACTAGCGGTTAACACCGGGGAGCTGTTTTTT.

At least ten counts were recorded for this clonotype. The chain is built from TRBV27 and TRBJ2-7; 10 bases agree with TRBD1. The CDR3 totals 15 residues. V trimming: 4 bases; J trimming: 7 bases; junction bases outside the gene matches: 10. Germline V gene sequence: CDR1 MNHEY, CDR2 SMNVEV (reference sequence). CDR3 in DNA: TGTGCCAGCAGTTCAACCGGGACAGGGGCCTGGGAGCAGTACTTC. It is translated as CASSSTGTGAWEQYF.

This clonotype has ten or more counts. V usage is TRBV29-1 and J usage is TRBJ1-1; D gene ambiguous. V gave up 4 bases and J gave up 1 base, with 4 bases separating them. CDR3 length equals 11 residues. Germline assignment: CDR1 SQVTM and CDR2 ANQGSEA. The CDR3 DNA reads as TGCAGCGTTGTCTCGAACACTGAAGCTTTCTTT. Encoded protein: CSVVSNTEAFF.

This clonotype was observed many times. This chain links TRBV18 with TRBJ2-4; D gene unclear. V dropped 2 bases and J dropped 2 bases, with 10 bases sitting between them. CDR3 length: 15 amino acids. Germline CDR1 KGHSH, CDR2 LQKENI. CDR3 coding DNA: TGTGCCAGCTCACCAGACACGGAACCCAAAAACATTCAGTACTTC. Translating gives CASSPDTEPKNIQYF.

There are many counts of this clonotype. The chain couples TRBV28 to TRBJ1-2; D unclear. V lost 2 bases, J lost 6 bases, and 10 bases lay in between. This CDR3 has 13 residues. Germline V gene lookup returns CDR1 MDHEN and CDR2 SYDVKM. CDR3 DNA sequence: TGTGCCAGCAGTTTAGATCTTCGGGATGGCTACACCTTC. Translated, it gives CASSLDLRDGYTF.

A remark on this clonotype: Lacking the conserved final phenylalanine or tryptophan, this CDR3 likely reflects a read error. This chain uses TRBV7-9 with TRBJ2-7; unclear D gene. Per the germline V gene, CDR1 is SEHNR and CDR2 is FQNEAQ (reference sequence). V dropped 1 base and J dropped 0 bases, with 10 bases sitting between them. The CDR3 is 15 residues long. CDR3 in DNA: TGTGCCAGCAGCTTAGGAGTGGGGTACTCCTACGAGCAGTACTTA. Protein product: CASSLGVGYSYEQYL.

This clonotype was recorded many times. This chain joins TRBV11-2 and TRBJ2-2; D uncertain. Germline V gives CDR1 SGHAT, CDR2 FQNNGV. Between the trimmed V and J ends, which lost 5 bases and 5 bases, there was a span of 12 bases. CDR3 length: 14 residues. The CDR3: CASSPPVGTGELFF. The CDR3 bases are TGTGCCAGCAGCCCGCCAGTCGGGACCGGGGAGCTGTTTTTT.

As to this clonotype: A read error is possible here, since a much larger clone lies one base away. The chain employs TRBV9 and TRBJ1-4; D uncertain. This CDR3 spans 14 amino acids. V gave up 5 bases and J gave up 6 bases, with 14 bases separating them. CDR1 is SGDLS, CDR2 YYNGEE, per germline. CDR3 sequence: CASSAEPIDEKLFF. The CDR3 nucleotides read TGTGCCAGCAGTGCTGAACCGATAGATGAAAAACTGTTTTTT.

This clonotype was counted at least ten times. The rearrangement joins TRBV7-9 to TRBJ2-7; D is unclear. This CDR3 has 14 residues. Per germline, CDR1 SEHNR and CDR2 FQNEAQ (reference sequence). Trimming pared 11 bases from V and 4 bases from J, leaving 21 bases between. This CDR3 is CASSLRGRDYEQYF. The CDR3 DNA follows: TGTGCCTCCTCCCTCCGAGGACGAGATTACGAGCAGTACTTC. The entire variable domain, with the rest obtained from reference TRBV7-9 and TRBJ2-7, is as follows: DTGVSQNPRHKITKRGQNVTFRCDPISEHNRLYWYRQTLGQGPEFLTYFQNEAQLEKSRLLSDRFSAERPKGSFSTLEIQRTEQGDSAMYLCASSLRGRDYEQYFGPGTRLTVT.

As regards this clonotype: A much larger clone is a single base away; this may be a read error. This chain links TRBV12-3 or TRBV12-4 with TRBJ1-2, with 9 bases lining up with TRBD1. The CDR3 is made up of 14 amino acids. After removal of 9 bases from V and 8 bases from J, the junction contained 13 bases not matched to a gene. The CDR3 coding sequence is TGTGCCAGAATCAAACAGGGGGCGCATGGCGGCTACACCTTC. Protein: CARIKQGAHGGYTF.

This clonotype was counted many times. A read error may account for a junction end that differs from germline. The chain is built from TRBV20-1 and TRBJ2-7; D possibly corresponds to TRBD2 (6 bases). The CDR3 is 14 amino acids. Per the germline V gene, CDR1 is DFQATT and CDR2 is SNEGSKA (reference sequence). DNA for the CDR3: TGCAGTGCTAGGATTGGTGGGGGGTCCTTCGAGCAGTACTTC. Its translation: CSARIGGGSFEQYF.

This clonotype was seen repeatedly, ten times or more. This chain uses TRBV6-5 with TRBJ2-6; tentative D call: TRBD1 (5 bases). Trimming cost V 6 bases and J 0 bases, with 12 bases left between them. This CDR3 spans 16 amino acids. CDR1 MNHEY and CDR2 SVGAGI come from the germline V gene. CDR3 in DNA: TGTGCCAGCAGGGCAGGACATCACTCTGGGGCCAACGTCCTGACTTTC. As protein: CASRAGHHSGANVLTF.

The sample holds many counts of this clonotype. The V gene is TRBV15, the J gene TRBJ1-1; no clear D. V was clipped by 1 base and J by 2 bases, with 11 bases between them. Germline CDR1 LNHNV, CDR2 YYDKDF (reference sequence). The CDR3 spans 15 residues. The DNA for the CDR3 is TGTGCCACCAGCAGAGGGCTGGAAAGAAACACTGAAGCTTTCTTT. Encoded protein: CATSRGLERNTEAFF.